The 20 T cell receptor beta chains in this list originate from one sample, sequenced in a study of blood T cell repertoires in COVID-19. Produced via immunoSEQ multiplex PCR; TCRdb's table is partial and in-frame only. The table lists 370,000 or so clones, more than 75% of them singletons. Material for sequencing was PBMCs or T cells enriched from blood (not recorded which). The receptors come from a man younger than 45 who had recovered from COVID-19.

This chain links TRBV6-5 with TRBJ1-3, with D tentatively TRBD1 (5 bases). Germline CDR1 is MNHEY and CDR2 is SVGAGI. With 3 bases removed from V and 0 bases from J, the gap between germline ends came to 12 bases. The CDR3 length is 16 residues. In DNA, the CDR3 is TGTGCCAGCAGTTATTCATACAGGATCTCTGGAAACACCATATATTTT. It codes for CASSYSYRISGNTIYF.

V and J are TRBV10-1 and TRBJ1-1, with D tentatively TRBD1 (5 bases). The CDR3 length is 15 residues. The V and J ends lost 6 bases and 2 bases respectively, with 16 bases between them. CDR1 and CDR2 from the germline V gene are WNHNN and SYGVQD (reference sequence). CDR3: CASSDPGQPNTEAFF. In DNA form, the CDR3 reads TGCGCCAGCAGCGACCCCGGACAACCAAACACTGAAGCTTTCTTT.

The chain links TRBV14 to TRBJ1-1; 7 nucleotides match TRBD1. In germline, CDR1 is SGHDN, CDR2 FVKESK. The CDR3 is 14 amino acids. V lost 3 bases, J lost 1 base, and 2 bases stayed unmatched. This CDR3 is CASSQTGKNTEAFF. The CDR3 DNA reads TGTGCCAGCAGCCAGACAGGGAAGAACACTGAAGCTTTCTTT. Full variable domain (remainder filled in from reference TRBV14 and TRBJ1-1): EAGVTQFPSHSVIEKGQTVTLRCDPISGHDNLYWYRRVMGKEIKFLLHFVKESKQDESGMPNNRFLAERTGGTYSTLKVQPAELEDSGVYFCASSQTGKNTEAFFGQGTRLTVV.

The rearrangement joins TRBV7-9 to TRBJ1-2; TRBD1 aligns across 12 bases. V lost 5 bases to trimming and J lost 7 bases; unmatched junction nucleotides: 11. The CDR3 extends over 16 amino acids. Looked up from germline, CDR1 is SEHNR and CDR2 is FQNEAQ (reference sequence). The CDR3 DNA reads as TGTGCCAGCAGCCTTGCTCCGGGGACAGGGGGCTTTGGCTACACCTTC. As protein: CASSLAPGTGGFGYTF. Looking up the rest from reference TRBV7-9 and TRBJ1-2 gives the full variable domain: DTGVSQNPRHKITKRGQNVTFRCDPISEHNRLYWYRQTLGQGPEFLTYFQNEAQLEKSRLLSDRFSAERPKGSFSTLEIQRTEQGDSAMYLCASSLAPGTGGFGYTFGSGTRLTVV.

The V gene is TRBV30, the J gene TRBJ1-5, with D possibly matching TRBD1 (5 bases). Germline V gene lookup returns CDR1 GTSNPN and CDR2 SVGIG (reference sequence). Trimming pared 0 bases from V and 3 bases from J, leaving 12 bases between. CDR3 length equals 15 residues. The CDR3 reads CAWSVRAGFNQPQHF. CDR3 nucleotides: TGTGCCTGGAGTGTACGGGCAGGGTTCAATCAGCCCCAGCATTTT. The complete variable domain, with remaining parts taken from reference TRBV30 and TRBJ1-5, reads SQTIHQWPATLVQPVGSPLSLECTVEGTSNPNLYWYRQAAGRGLQLLFYSVGIGQISSEVPQNLSASRPQDRQFILSSKKLLLSDSGFYLCAWSVRAGFNQPQHFGDGTRLSIL.

Concerning this clone: The same CDR3 also results from other DNA sequences found in this sample. This chain joins TRBV9 and TRBJ1-3; no definite D call. The CDR3 loop spans 14 amino acids. Trimming removed 0 bases at V and 0 bases at J, with 4 bases between. Germline V gene lookup returns CDR1 SGDLS and CDR2 YYNGEE. CDR3 amino acids: CASSVGSSGNTIYF. The CDR3 bases are TGTGCCAGCAGCGTAGGGAGCTCTGGAAACACCATATATTTT.

The J gene is TRBJ1-3, the V gene TRBV19, with D possibly matching TRBD1 (5 bases). The CDR3 sequence is 17 residues long. Germline loops: CDR1 LNHDA, CDR2 SQIVND (reference sequence). The V and J ends lost 5 bases and 0 bases respectively, with 17 bases between them. CDR3 region: CASSFVPGLSSGNTIYF. Written as DNA, the CDR3 is TGTGCCAGTAGTTTCGTCCCGGGACTCAGCTCTGGAAACACCATATATTTT.

The rearrangement links TRBV6-5 to TRBJ1-2; D perhaps matches TRBD1 (5 bases). CDR1 and CDR2 from the germline V gene are MNHEY and SVGAGI. This CDR3 is built from 12 residues. Trimming took 5 bases from V and 4 from J, leaving 8 bases between them. The CDR3 region is CASSRGGYGYTF. In nucleotides, the CDR3 is TGTGCCAGCAGTCGGGGGGGCTATGGCTACACCTTC.

This rearrangement joins TRBV7-9 to TRBJ1-3, with D unresolved. Between the trimmed V and J ends, which lost 1 base and 0 bases, there was a span of 7 bases. Germline CDR1 SEHNR, CDR2 FQNEAQ (reference sequence). The CDR3 totals 15 residues. For the CDR3, the DNA is TGTGCCAGCAGCTTAGACAGCTACTCTGGAAACACCATATATTTT. Its translation is CASSLDSYSGNTIYF.

This rearrangement joins TRBV5-1 to TRBJ1-2; TRBD1 matches 7 bases. This CDR3 is 15 amino acids long. Germline CDR1 reads SGHRS; CDR2 reads YFSETQ. Trimming took 2 bases from V and 4 from J; bases not matched to a gene: 8. The CDR3 region is CASSFPGQSLYGYTF. In DNA, the CDR3 is TGCGCCAGCAGCTTTCCGGGACAGTCTCTCTATGGCTACACCTTC.

The chain carries TRBV9 and TRBJ2-2, with 11 bases fitting TRBD2. Trimming removed 0 bases from V and 4 bases from J; junction bases left unmatched: 5. The CDR3 consists of 17 residues. Germline lookup yields CDR1 SGDLS and CDR2 YYNGEE. The CDR3 sequence: CASSVALAGGSTGELFF. CDR3 in DNA: TGTGCCAGCAGCGTAGCCCTAGCGGGGGGAAGCACCGGGGAGCTGTTTTTT.

V and J are TRBV12-3 or TRBV12-4 and TRBJ1-6; no firm D call. This CDR3 spans 12 amino acids. Trimming removed 5 bases from V and 6 bases from J, with 5 bases in between. DNA of the CDR3: TGTGCCAGCAGTGTTAGTAATTCACCCCTCCACTTT. Translation: CASSVSNSPLHF.

The V gene is TRBV11-2, the J gene TRBJ1-6; D uncertain. Germline V gene lookup returns CDR1 SGHAT and CDR2 FQNNGV. There are 20 residues in the CDR3. With 0 bases removed from V and 0 bases from J, the gap between germline ends came to 18 bases. CDR3 sequence (DNA): TGTGCCAGCAGCTTAGATTGGGGAGAAACCACTAGCTCCTATAATTCACCCCTCCACTTT. This translates into CASSLDWGETTSSYNSPLHF.

This chain connects TRBV7-9 to TRBJ1-2, with D uncertain. There are 12 residues in the CDR3. V shed 1 base and J shed 8 bases, with 8 bases lying between them. Germline CDR1 reads SEHNR; CDR2 reads FQNEAQ (reference sequence). CDR3 protein: CASSLDSGGYTF. The CDR3 DNA sequence: TGTGCCAGCAGCTTAGACAGTGGGGGCTACACCTTC.

The rearrangement uses TRBV28 and TRBJ1-5, with 7 bases that match TRBD1. In germline, CDR1 is MDHEN, CDR2 SYDVKM. V was clipped by 6 bases and J by 4 bases; unmatched bases: 6. The CDR3 has 14 residues. The chain's CDR3 is CASRSGGSNQPQHF. The CDR3 DNA reads as TGTGCCAGCAGGTCAGGGGGAAGTAATCAGCCCCAGCATTTT.

This clone was seen once. The chain recombines TRBV7-8 with TRBJ2-7; TRBD2 is a possible D gene (5 bases). V was pared by 6 bases and J by 5 bases, with 20 bases between. This CDR3 region has 15 residues. Per germline, CDR1 SGHVS and CDR2 FQNEAQ. The CDR3 coding sequence is TGTGCCAGCAGTTCTCTAGCACGGACCTGGGACGAGCAGTACTTC. Translated: CASSSLARTWDEQYF.

The chain links TRBV30 to TRBJ1-6; D is undetermined. CDR1 and CDR2 (germline): GTSNPN, SVGIG (reference sequence). Deletions cut 1 base from V and 7 bases from J, with 8 bases between. The CDR3 covers 13 residues. Here the CDR3 reads CAWSAKTNSPLHF. DNA of the CDR3: TGTGCCTGGAGTGCAAAGACAAATTCACCCCTCCACTTT.

The V call is TRBV5-1, the J call TRBJ2-5; no firm D call. Per germline, CDR1 SGHRS and CDR2 YFSETQ. Trimming took 1 base from V and 0 from J, leaving 7 bases between them. This CDR3 has 14 amino acids. The CDR3, as DNA: TGCGCCAGCAGCTTGACAGCCCACCAAGAGACCCAGTACTTC. This encodes CASSLTAHQETQYF.

The chain recombines TRBV5-6 with TRBJ1-6; 8 nucleotides align to TRBD1. The V gene's germline CDR1 is SGHDT and CDR2 YYEEEE. J was trimmed by 6 bases and V by 4 bases; bases with no gene match: 9. The CDR3 is made up of 16 amino acids. The CDR3 reads CASSLNRQGPNSPLHF. CDR3 bases: TGTGCCAGCAGCCTAAACCGACAGGGGCCTAATTCACCCCTCCACTTT.

On this clone itself: Other DNA sequences within the sample encode an identical CDR3. The chain combines TRBV18 with TRBJ1-2; 7 nucleotides agree with TRBD1. Per germline, CDR1 KGHSH and CDR2 LQKENI. V shed 3 bases, J shed 8 bases, and the junction held 6 bases outside the gene matches. The CDR3 has 13 amino acids. The DNA of the CDR3 is TGTGCCAGCTCACCTGGGACAGAAGGGGGCTACACCTTC. Residues: CASSPGTEGGYTF.